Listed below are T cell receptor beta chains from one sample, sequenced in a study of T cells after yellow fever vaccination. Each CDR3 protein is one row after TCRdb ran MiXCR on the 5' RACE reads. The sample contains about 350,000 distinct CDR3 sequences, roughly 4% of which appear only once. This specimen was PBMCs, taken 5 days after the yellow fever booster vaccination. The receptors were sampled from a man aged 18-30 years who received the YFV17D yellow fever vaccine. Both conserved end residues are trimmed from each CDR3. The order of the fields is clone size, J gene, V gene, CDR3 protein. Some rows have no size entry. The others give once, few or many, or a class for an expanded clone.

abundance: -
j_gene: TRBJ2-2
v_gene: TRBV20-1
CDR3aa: SAPRGGRTGELF

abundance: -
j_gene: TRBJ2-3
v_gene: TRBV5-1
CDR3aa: ASSLYWDREYTDTQY

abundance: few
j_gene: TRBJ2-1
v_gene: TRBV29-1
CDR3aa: SVVGGLAGFYNEQF

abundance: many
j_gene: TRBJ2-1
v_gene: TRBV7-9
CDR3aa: ASSLALAGAYNEQF

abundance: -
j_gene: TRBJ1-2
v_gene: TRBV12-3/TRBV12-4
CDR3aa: ASSPLPLTIGYT

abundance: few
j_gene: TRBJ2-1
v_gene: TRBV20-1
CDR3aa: SAVTSRAANEQF

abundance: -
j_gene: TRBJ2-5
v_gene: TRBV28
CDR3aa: ASETRTSPETQY

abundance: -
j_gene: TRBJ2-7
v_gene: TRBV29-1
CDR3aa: SVEANRLLN

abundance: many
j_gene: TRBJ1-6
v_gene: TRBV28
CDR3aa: ATSGGYSPLH

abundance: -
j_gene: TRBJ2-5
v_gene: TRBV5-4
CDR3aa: ASSATLAGGQETQY

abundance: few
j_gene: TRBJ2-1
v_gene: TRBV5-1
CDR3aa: ASSLRLAGGPSHNEQF

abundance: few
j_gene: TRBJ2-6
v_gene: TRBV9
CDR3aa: ASSRTGSPTSGANVLT

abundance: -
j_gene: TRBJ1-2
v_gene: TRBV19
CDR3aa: ASNQPGRRENYGYT

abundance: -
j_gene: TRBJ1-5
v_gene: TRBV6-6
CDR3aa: ASSYREMGNQPQH

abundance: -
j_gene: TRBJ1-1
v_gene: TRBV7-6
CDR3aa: ASSKKWQRGTEAF

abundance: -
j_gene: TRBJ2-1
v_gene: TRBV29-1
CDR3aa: SVGGLASGGHNEQF

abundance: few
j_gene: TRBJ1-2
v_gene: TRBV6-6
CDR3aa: ASTTGTGVNYGYT

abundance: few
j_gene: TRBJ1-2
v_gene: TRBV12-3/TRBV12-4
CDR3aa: ASSLITGAGYT

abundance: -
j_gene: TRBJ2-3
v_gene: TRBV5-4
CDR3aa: ASSRLAGGRDTQY